Listed here are 3 T cell receptor beta chains from one sample, sequenced in a study of T-cell reconstitution after alpha-beta-depleted transplantation in children. Unique molecular identifiers were incorporated into the prepared TCRbeta library. TCRdb analysed the PCR reads with MiXCR anew, one entry per CDR3 protein. In the table there are about 540,000 distinct CDR3 sequences, about 16% of which are singletons. This specimen was PBMCs from the stem cell graft donor, taken from the stem cell graft. All receptors come from a human donor who donated a stem cell graft to a child with acute lymphoblastic leukemia.

V gene TRBV27 combines with J gene TRBJ2-5; D gene uncertain. Trimming cost V 6 bases and J 5 bases, with 16 bases left between them. CDR1 is MNHEY, CDR2 SMNVEV, per germline (reference sequence). The CDR3 spans 14 residues. CDR3 in DNA: TGTGCCAGCAGCCCGACCCAGGCCGAGGAGACCCAGTACTTC. Translation: CASSPTQAEETQYF.

V usage is TRBV20-1 and J usage is TRBJ2-7; TRBD2 matches at 12 bases. Trimming cost V 5 bases and J 3 bases; bases outside gene matches: 2. Germline CDR1 is DFQATT and CDR2 is SNEGSKA (reference sequence). The CDR3 has 13 amino acids. CDR3: CSARTSGNYEQYF. DNA for the CDR3: TGCAGTGCTCGGACTAGCGGGAACTACGAGCAGTACTTC.

This clonotype has more than one count but fewer than ten. The genes are TRBV3-1 and TRBJ2-3; 7 nucleotides line up with TRBD2. V lost 3 bases to trimming and J lost 8 bases; unmatched junction nucleotides: 8. CDR3 length: 14 amino acids. Germline-derived CDR1 and CDR2 are LGHDT and YNNKEL (reference sequence). CDR3 amino acids: CASSQRGWLGTQYF. The CDR3 DNA follows: TGTGCCAGCAGCCAGCGGGGGTGGCTTGGTACGCAGTATTTT.